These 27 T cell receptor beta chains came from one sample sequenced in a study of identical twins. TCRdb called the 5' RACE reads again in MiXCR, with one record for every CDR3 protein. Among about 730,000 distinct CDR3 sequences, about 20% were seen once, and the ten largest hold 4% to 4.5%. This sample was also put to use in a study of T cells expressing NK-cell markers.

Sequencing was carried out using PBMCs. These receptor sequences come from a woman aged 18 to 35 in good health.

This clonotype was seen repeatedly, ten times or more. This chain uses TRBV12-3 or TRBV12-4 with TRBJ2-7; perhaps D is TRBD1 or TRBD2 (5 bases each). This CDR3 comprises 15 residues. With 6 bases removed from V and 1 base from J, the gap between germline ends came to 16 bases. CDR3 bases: TGTGCCAGCAGACTTTCCGGGACCGAGTCCTACGAGCAGTACTTC. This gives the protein CASRLSGTESYEQYF.

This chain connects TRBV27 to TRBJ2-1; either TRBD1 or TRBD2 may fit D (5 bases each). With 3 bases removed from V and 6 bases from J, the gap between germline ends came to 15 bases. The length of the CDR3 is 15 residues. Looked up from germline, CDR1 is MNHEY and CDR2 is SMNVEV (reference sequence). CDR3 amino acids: CASSLGLAFRNEQFF. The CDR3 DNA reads TGTGCCAGCAGTTTGGGGCTAGCCTTTCGCAATGAGCAGTTCTTC.

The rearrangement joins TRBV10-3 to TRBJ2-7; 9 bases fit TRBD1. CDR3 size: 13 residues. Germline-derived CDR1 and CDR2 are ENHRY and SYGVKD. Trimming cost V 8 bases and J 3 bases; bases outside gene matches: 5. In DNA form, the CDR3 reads TGTGCCATCCGGACAGGGGTAGTCTACGAGCAGTACTTC. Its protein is CAIRTGVVYEQYF.

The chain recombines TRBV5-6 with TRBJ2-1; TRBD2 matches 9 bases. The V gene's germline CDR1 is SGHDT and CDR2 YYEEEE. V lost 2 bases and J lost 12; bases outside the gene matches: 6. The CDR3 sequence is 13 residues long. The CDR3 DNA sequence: TGTGCCAGCAGCTTATTTAAGCGGGAGGTGCAGTTCTTC. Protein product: CASSLFKREVQFF.

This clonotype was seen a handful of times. CDR3 loop: CASSEWRGVIYNEQFF. The CDR3 DNA follows: TGTGCCAGCAGTGAGTGGAGGGGCGTTATCTACAATGAGCAGTTCTTC. The rearrangement joins TRBV6-1 to TRBJ2-1; TRBD2 is a possible D gene (6 bases). Germline values: CDR1 MNHNS, CDR2 SASEGT. CDR3 length: 16 amino acids. Trimming cost V 3 bases and J 3 bases, with 15 bases left between them.

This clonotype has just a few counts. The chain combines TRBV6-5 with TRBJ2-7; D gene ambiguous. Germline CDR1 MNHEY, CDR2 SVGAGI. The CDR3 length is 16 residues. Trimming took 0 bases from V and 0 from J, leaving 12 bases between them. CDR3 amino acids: CASSYSGRPASYEQYF. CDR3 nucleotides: TGTGCCAGCAGTTACTCGGGCAGACCAGCCTCCTACGAGCAGTACTTC.

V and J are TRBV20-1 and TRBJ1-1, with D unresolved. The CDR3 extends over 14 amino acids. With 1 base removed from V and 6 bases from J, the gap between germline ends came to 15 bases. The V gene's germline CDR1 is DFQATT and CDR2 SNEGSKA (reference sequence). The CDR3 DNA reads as TGCAGTGCTAGAGGACGCCAGGCCTGGGCTGAAGCTTTCTTT. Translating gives CSARGRQAWAEAFF.

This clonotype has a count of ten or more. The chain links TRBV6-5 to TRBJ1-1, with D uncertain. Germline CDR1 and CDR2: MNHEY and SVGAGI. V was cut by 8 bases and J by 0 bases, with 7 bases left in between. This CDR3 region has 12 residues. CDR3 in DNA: TGTGCCAGCGGGTCGGTGAACACTGAAGCTTTCTTT. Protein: CASGSVNTEAFF.

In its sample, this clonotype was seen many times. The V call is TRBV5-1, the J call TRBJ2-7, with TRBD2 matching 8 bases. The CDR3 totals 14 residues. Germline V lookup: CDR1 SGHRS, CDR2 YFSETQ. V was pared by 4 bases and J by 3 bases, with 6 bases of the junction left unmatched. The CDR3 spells CASSPTAGVYEQYF. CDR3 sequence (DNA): TGCGCCAGCAGCCCCACAGCGGGAGTCTACGAGCAGTACTTC.

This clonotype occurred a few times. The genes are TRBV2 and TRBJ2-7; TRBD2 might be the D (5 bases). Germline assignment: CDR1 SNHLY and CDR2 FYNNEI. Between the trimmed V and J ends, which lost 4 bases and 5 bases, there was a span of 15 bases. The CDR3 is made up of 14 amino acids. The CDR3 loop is CASSAHSLRDEQYF. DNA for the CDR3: TGTGCCAGCAGTGCCCATTCGTTGAGGGACGAGCAGTACTTC.

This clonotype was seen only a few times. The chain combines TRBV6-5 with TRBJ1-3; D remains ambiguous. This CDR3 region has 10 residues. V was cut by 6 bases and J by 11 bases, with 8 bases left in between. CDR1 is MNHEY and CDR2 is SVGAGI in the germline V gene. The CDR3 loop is CASRTGSIYF. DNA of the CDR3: TGTGCCAGCAGGACCGGCTCCATATATTTT.

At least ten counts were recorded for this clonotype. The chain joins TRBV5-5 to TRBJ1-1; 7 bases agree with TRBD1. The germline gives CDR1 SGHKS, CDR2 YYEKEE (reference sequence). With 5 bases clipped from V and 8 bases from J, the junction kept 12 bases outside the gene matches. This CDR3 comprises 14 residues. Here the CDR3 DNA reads TGTGCCAGCAGGACAGGGATATCCCTCCCCGAAGCTTTCTTT. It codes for CASRTGISLPEAFF.

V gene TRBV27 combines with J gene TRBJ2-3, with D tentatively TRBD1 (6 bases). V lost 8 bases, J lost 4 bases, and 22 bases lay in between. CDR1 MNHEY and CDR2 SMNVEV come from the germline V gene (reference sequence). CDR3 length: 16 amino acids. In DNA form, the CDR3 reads TGTGCCAGCCGAGCCTCGACAGGTCGTGAAGCAGATACGCAGTATTTT. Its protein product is CASRASTGREADTQYF.

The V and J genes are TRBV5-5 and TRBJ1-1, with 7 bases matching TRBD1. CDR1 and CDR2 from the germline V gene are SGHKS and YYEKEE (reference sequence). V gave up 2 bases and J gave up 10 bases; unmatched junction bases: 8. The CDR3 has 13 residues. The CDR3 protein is CASSLTGEVGAFF. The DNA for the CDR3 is TGTGCCAGCAGCTTAACAGGGGAAGTGGGAGCTTTCTTT.

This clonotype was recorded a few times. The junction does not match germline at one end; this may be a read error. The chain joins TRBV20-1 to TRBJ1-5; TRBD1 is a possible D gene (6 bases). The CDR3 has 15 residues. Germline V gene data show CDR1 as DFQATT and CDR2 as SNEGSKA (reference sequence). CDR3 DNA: TGCAGTGCTGGAGAACAGGGCCCTAGCAATCAGCCCCAGCATTTT. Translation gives CSAGEQGPSNQPQHF.

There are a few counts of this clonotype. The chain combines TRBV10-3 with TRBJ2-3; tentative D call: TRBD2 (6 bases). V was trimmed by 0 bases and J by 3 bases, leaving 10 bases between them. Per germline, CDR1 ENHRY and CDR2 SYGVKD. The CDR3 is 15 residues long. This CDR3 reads CAISESIGRTDTQYF. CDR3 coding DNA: TGTGCCATCAGTGAGTCGATCGGGAGAACAGATACGCAGTATTTT.

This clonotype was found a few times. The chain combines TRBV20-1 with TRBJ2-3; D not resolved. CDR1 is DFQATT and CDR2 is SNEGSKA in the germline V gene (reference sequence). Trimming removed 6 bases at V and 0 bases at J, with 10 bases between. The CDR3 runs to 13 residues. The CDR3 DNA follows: TGCAGTGCCCAGTACGGGAGCACAGATACGCAGTATTTT. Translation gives CSAQYGSTDTQYF.

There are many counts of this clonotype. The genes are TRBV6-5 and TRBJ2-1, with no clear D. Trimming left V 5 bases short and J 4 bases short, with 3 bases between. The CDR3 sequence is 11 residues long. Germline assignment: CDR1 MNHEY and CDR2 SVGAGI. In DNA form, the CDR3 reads TGTGCCAGCAGTGCTTACAATGAGCAGTTCTTC. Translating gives CASSAYNEQFF.

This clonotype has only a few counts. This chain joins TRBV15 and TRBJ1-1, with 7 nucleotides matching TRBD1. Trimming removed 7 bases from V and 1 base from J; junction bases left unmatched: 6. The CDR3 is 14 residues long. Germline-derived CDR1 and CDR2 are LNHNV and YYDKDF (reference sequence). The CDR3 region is CATKTGTENTEAFF. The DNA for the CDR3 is TGTGCCACCAAAACCGGGACAGAGAACACTGAAGCTTTCTTT.

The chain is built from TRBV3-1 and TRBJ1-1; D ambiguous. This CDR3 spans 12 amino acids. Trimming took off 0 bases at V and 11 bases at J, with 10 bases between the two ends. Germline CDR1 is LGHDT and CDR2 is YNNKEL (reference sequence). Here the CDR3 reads CASSQERGLAFF. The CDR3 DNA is TGTGCCAGCAGCCAAGAACGTGGGCTTGCTTTCTTT.

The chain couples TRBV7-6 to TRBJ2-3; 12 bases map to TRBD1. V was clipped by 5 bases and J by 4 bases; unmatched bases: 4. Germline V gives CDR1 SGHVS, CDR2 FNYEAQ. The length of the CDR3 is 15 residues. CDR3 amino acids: CASSQGQGAPDTQYF. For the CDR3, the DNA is TGTGCCAGCAGCCAGGGACAGGGGGCCCCAGATACGCAGTATTTT.

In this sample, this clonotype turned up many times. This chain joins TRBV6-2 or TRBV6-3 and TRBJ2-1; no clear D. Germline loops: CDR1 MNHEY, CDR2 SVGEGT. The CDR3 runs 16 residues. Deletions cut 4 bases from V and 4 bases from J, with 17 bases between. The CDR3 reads CASSSSGLPGYNEQFF. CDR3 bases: TGTGCCAGCAGTTCCTCCGGGCTCCCTGGTTACAATGAGCAGTTCTTC.

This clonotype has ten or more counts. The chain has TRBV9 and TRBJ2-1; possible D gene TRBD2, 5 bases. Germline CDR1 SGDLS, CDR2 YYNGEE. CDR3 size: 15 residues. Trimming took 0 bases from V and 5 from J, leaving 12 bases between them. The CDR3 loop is CASSVDGEQNNEQFF. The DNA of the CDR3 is TGTGCCAGCAGCGTAGACGGGGAACAAAACAATGAGCAGTTCTTC. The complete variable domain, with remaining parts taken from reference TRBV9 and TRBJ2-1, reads DSGVTQTPKHLITATGQRVTLRCSPRSGDLSVYWYQQSLDQGLQFLIQYYNGEERAKGNILERFSAQQFPDLHSELNLSSLELGDSALYFCASSVDGEQNNEQFFGPGTRLTVL.

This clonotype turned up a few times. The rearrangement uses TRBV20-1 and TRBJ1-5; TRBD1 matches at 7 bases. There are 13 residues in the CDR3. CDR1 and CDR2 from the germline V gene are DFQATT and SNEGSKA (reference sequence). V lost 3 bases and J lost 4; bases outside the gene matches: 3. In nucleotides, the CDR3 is TGCAGTGCTAGCTGGGACAGAAATCAGCCCCAGCATTTT. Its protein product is CSASWDRNQPQHF.

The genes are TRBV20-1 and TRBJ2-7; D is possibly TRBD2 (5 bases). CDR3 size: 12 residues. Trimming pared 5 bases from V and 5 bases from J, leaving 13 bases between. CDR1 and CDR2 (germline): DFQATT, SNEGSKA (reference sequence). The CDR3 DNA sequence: TGCAGTGCTCCGAGAGGAGGCCACGAGCAGTACTTC. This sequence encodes CSAPRGGHEQYF.

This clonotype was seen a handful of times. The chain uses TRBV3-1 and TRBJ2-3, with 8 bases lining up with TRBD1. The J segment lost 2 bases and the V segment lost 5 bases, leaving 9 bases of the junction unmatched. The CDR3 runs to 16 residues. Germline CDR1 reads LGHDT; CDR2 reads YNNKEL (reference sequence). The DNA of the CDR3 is TGTGCCAGCAGCGCTAGGACAGGGTCGACCACAGATACGCAGTATTTT. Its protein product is CASSARTGSTTDTQYF.

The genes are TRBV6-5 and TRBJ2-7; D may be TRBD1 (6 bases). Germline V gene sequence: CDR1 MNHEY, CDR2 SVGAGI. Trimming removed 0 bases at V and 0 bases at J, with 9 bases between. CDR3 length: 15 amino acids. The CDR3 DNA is TGTGCCAGCAGTTACTCGTCAGGGGCCTCCTACGAGCAGTACTTC. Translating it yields CASSYSSGASYEQYF.